This paragraph reports one TCR beta chain. This sample is drawn from a study of cytomegalovirus exposure and HLA in healthy donors. Researchers ran the PCR with 60 Vbeta and 13 Jbeta primers. Data came from immunoSEQ multiplex PCR; TCRdb stores just in-frame clones and leaves some out. The sample carries more than 90,000 clones, about 75% recorded once. Per germline, CDR1 SQVTM and CDR2 ANQGSEA. This CDR3 region has 11 residues. This chain connects TRBV29-1 to TRBJ2-5; D not certain. The J call may be in error: the DNA end matches TRBJ2-7 better. This clonotype was obtained from a man aged 35 to 55 in good health and CMV-seropositive. The source material was PBMCs. CDR3 sequence (DNA): TGCAGCGTTTCTGAAGCCTACGAGCAGTACTTC. Its protein is CSVSEAYEQYF.